Presented here are 30 T cell receptor beta chains from one specimen sequenced in a study of shared clonotypes between healthy human individuals. The assay was immunoSEQ multiplex PCR, and TCRdb's table has in-frame clones only and misses some. The repertoire has a few million clones, 85% to 95% of them found once; the top ten carry roughly 0.34%. Sequencing input: naive CD4+ T cells from PBMCs. The subset denotes: CD45RA+ positively selected. These receptors all stem from a man between 18 and 29 years old in good health. Some clones in this sample may be carry-over from other donors' samples.

The J gene is TRBJ2-3, the V gene TRBV7-2; D is undetermined. CDR3 length: 12 amino acids. Per the germline V gene, CDR1 is SGHTA and CDR2 is FQGNSA. V was trimmed by 5 bases and J by 3 bases, leaving 6 bases between them. The CDR3 region has the DNA TGTGCCAGCAGCGGAATAACAGATACGCAGTATTTT. Amino acid sequence: CASSGITDTQYF.

CDR3 in DNA: TGTGCCACGGAGCGGGAGGGGCGGTACGAGCAGTACTTC. This gives the protein CATEREGRYEQYF. The chain employs TRBV28 and TRBJ2-7; 10 bases fit TRBD2. After removal of 10 bases from V and 4 bases from J, the junction contained 7 bases not matched to a gene. The CDR3 contains 13 residues. Germline loops: CDR1 MDHEN, CDR2 SYDVKM.

The chain is built from TRBV28 and TRBJ1-2, with D unclear. The germline V gene has CDR1 MDHEN and CDR2 SYDVKM. The CDR3 extends over 13 amino acids. V lost 2 bases and J 4 bases, leaving 8 bases between the germline ends. The CDR3 sequence is CASSLHSPYGYTF. The CDR3 DNA sequence: TGTGCCAGCAGTTTACACAGCCCCTATGGCTACACCTTC.

V gene TRBV5-4 combines with J gene TRBJ2-6, with D tentatively TRBD1 (5 bases). V was pared by 3 bases and J by 2 bases, with 12 bases between. CDR1 SGHNT and CDR2 YYREEE come from the germline V gene (reference sequence). The CDR3 is 16 amino acids. CDR3 region: CASSSPPQAGANVLTF. The CDR3 nucleotides are TGTGCCAGCAGCTCACCCCCACAGGCTGGGGCCAACGTCCTGACTTTC.

This sequence joins TRBV7-2 and TRBJ2-5; the match to TRBD2 covers 15 bases. Germline CDR1 and CDR2: SGHTA and FQGNSA. V trimming: 5 bases; J trimming: 5 bases; junction bases outside the gene matches: 15. CDR3 length equals 19 residues. CDR3 protein: CASSQAGLAGGPSVETQYF. The CDR3 DNA reads TGTGCCAGCAGCCAAGCGGGACTAGCGGGAGGCCCGTCCGTGGAGACCCAGTACTTC.

The chain recombines TRBV4-1 with TRBJ2-4; the D gene is possibly TRBD2 (6 bases). The CDR3 is made up of 14 amino acids. The V end lost 4 bases, the J end lost 3 bases, and 10 bases lay between the germline ends. CDR1 and CDR2 (germline): MGHRA, YSYEKL. The CDR3 nucleotides read TGCGCCAGCAGCCTGCCGGAGGGCAAAAACATTCAGTACTTC. This gives the protein CASSLPEGKNIQYF.

The genes are TRBV10-3 and TRBJ2-3, with D possibly being TRBD1 (5 bases). The V and J ends lost 3 bases and 0 bases respectively, with 7 bases between them. Germline CDR1 ENHRY, CDR2 SYGVKD. The length of the CDR3 is 14 residues. The CDR3 region has the DNA TGTGCCATCAGTGATCAGGGAAGCACAGATACGCAGTATTTT. This encodes CAISDQGSTDTQYF.

The chain joins TRBV6-5 to TRBJ2-7, with a tentative D call TRBD1 (6 bases). The V and J ends lost 6 bases and 0 bases respectively, with 12 bases between them. The CDR3 contains 14 residues. CDR1 is MNHEY and CDR2 is SVGAGI in the germline V gene. CDR3 coding DNA: TGTGCCAGCAGACGGGGACATTCCTCCTACGAGCAGTACTTC. This gives the protein CASRRGHSSYEQYF.

This clone occurred once. J is TRBJ1-1 and V is TRBV6-5, with 7 nucleotides matching TRBD1. V shed 10 bases and J 0 bases; nucleotides not matched to a gene: 11. Germline V gene lookup returns CDR1 MNHEY and CDR2 SVGAGI. The CDR3 is 15 residues long. The CDR3 sequence is CANRKGQQMNTEAFF. The CDR3 DNA sequence: TGTGCCAACAGGAAGGGACAGCAAATGAACACTGAAGCTTTCTTT.

The chain employs TRBV11-2 and TRBJ2-5, with 7 bases identical to TRBD2. CDR3 length: 16 amino acids. Germline V gene data show CDR1 as SGHAT and CDR2 as FQNNGV. V was pared by 1 base and J by 7 bases, with 12 bases of the junction left unmatched. The CDR3 sequence: CASSLVFGDYARTQYF. CDR3 sequence (DNA): TGTGCCAGCAGCTTAGTATTCGGGGACTATGCTCGGACCCAGTACTTC. Drawing the rest from reference TRBV11-2 and TRBJ2-5, the complete variable domain is EAGVAQSPRYKIIEKRQSVAFWCNPISGHATLYWYQQILGQGPKLLIQFQNNGVVDDSQLPKDRFSAERLKGVDSTLKIQPAKLEDSAVYLCASSLVFGDYARTQYFGPGTRLLVL.

This rearrangement joins TRBV7-8 to TRBJ1-1, with D possibly matching TRBD1 (5 bases). V was cut by 5 bases and J by 1 base, with 14 bases left in between. Germline V CDR1 and CDR2: SGHVS, FQNEAQ. The CDR3 loop spans 15 amino acids. The CDR3 sequence is CASSIPTGGNTEAFF. The CDR3 bases are TGTGCCAGCAGCATTCCAACCGGGGGGAACACTGAAGCTTTCTTT.

This clone was recorded once. The chain couples TRBV5-4 to TRBJ2-1, with D possibly being TRBD1 (6 bases). The CDR3 consists of 13 residues. V shed 2 bases and J shed 6 bases, with 9 bases lying between them. Germline-derived CDR1 and CDR2 are SGHNT and YYREEE (reference sequence). The CDR3 region has the DNA TGTGCCAGCAGCTTCGACAGGCCCAATGAGCAGTTCTTC. Amino acids: CASSFDRPNEQFF.

The rearrangement joins TRBV19 to TRBJ2-3; TRBD1 might be the D (5 bases). The CDR3 covers 15 residues. V was trimmed by 7 bases and J by 0 bases, leaving 14 bases between them. Germline lookup yields CDR1 LNHDA and CDR2 SQIVND (reference sequence). Here the CDR3 DNA reads TGTGCCAGTACTAACCGACAGTATAGCACAGATACGCAGTATTTT. It translates to CASTNRQYSTDTQYF.

This sequence joins TRBV5-1 and TRBJ2-1, with a possible D match to TRBD1 (5 bases). The V gene lost 1 base and the J gene lost 3 bases, with 11 bases spanning the gap. CDR1 is SGHRS and CDR2 is YFSETQ in the germline V gene. This CDR3 is 15 amino acids long. The CDR3 sequence is CASSLQGSIYNEQFF. CDR3 DNA sequence: TGCGCCAGCAGCTTGCAGGGTTCTATCTACAATGAGCAGTTCTTC.

In regard to this clone: The same CDR3 arises from other DNA sequences in this sample as well. The rearrangement uses TRBV29-1 and TRBJ1-2; D gene ambiguous. Trimming stripped 4 bases from V and 2 bases from J, with 8 bases between. From germline, CDR1 is SQVTM and CDR2 ANQGSEA. The CDR3 is made up of 12 amino acids. The CDR3: CSVVSGNYGYTF. The CDR3 bases are TGCAGCGTTGTTTCGGGGAACTATGGCTACACCTTC.

J is TRBJ2-1 and V is TRBV5-1; maybe TRBD2 (6 bases). Looked up from germline, CDR1 is SGHRS and CDR2 is YFSETQ. Trimming shortened V by 3 bases and J by 8 bases, and 18 bases separated the two germline ends. The CDR3 is 15 residues long. The CDR3 DNA is TGCGCCAGCAGCTGGGGCCCTCCGGGGGAGGATGAGCAGTTCTTC. This encodes CASSWGPPGEDEQFF.

This chain joins TRBV7-2 and TRBJ2-1, with no clear D. The CDR3 is 16 residues long. V was trimmed by 4 bases and J by 0 bases, leaving 13 bases between them. Looked up from germline, CDR1 is SGHTA and CDR2 is FQGNSA. CDR3 sequence reads: CASSSWAAGSYNEQFF. Written as DNA, the CDR3 is TGTGCCAGCAGCTCCTGGGCGGCCGGCTCCTACAATGAGCAGTTCTTC. Filled out from reference TRBV7-2 and TRBJ2-1, the complete variable domain reads GAGVSQSPSNKVTEKGKDVELRCDPISGHTALYWYRQSLGQGLEFLIYFQGNSAPDKSGLPSDRFSAERTGGSVSTLTIQRTQQEDSAVYLCASSSWAAGSYNEQFFGPGTRLTVL.

This chain links TRBV6-1 with TRBJ2-2; TRBD1 agrees at 9 bases. With V trimmed by 7 bases and J by 7 bases, 7 bases remained unmatched. Germline V gene data show CDR1 as MNHNS and CDR2 as SASEGT. The CDR3 is 14 amino acids. CDR3 in DNA: TGTGCCAGCATCCTGGGACAGGGCGGCGGGGAGCTGTTTTTT. Amino acids: CASILGQGGGELFF.

V usage is TRBV28 and J usage is TRBJ2-5; no reliable D call. Germline values: CDR1 MDHEN, CDR2 SYDVKM. V lost 1 base and J 10 bases, leaving 16 bases between the germline ends. The CDR3 contains 14 residues. The CDR3 DNA reads TGTGCCAGCAGTTTATCCGCCGCCACAAGATACCAGTACTTC. Translated, it gives CASSLSAATRYQYF.

J is TRBJ2-7 and V is TRBV28; 8 bases fit TRBD1. This CDR3 is 16 amino acids long. The V gene end was trimmed by 7 bases and the J gene end by 4 bases; junction bases not matched to a gene: 15. CDR1 MDHEN and CDR2 SYDVKM come from the germline V gene. For the CDR3, the DNA is TGTGCCAGCACCACAATTTCCAGGGGGCTAGCTTACGAGCAGTACTTC. Amino acids: CASTTISRGLAYEQYF.

The chain joins TRBV19 to TRBJ1-3; tentative D call: TRBD1 (6 bases). V was clipped by 6 bases and J by 3 bases, with 12 bases between them. The CDR3 loop spans 14 amino acids. Germline-derived CDR1 and CDR2 are LNHDA and SQIVND (reference sequence). This CDR3 reads CASRPQGFGNTIYF. The CDR3 nucleotides read TGTGCCAGTAGACCACAGGGTTTTGGAAACACCATATATTTT. Full variable domain (rest looked up from reference TRBV19 and TRBJ1-3): DGGITQSPKYLFRKEGQNVTLSCEQNLNHDAMYWYRQDPGQGLRLIYYSQIVNDFQKGDIAEGYSVSREKKESFPLTVTSAQKNPTAFYLCASRPQGFGNTIYFGEGSWLTVV.

This clone appeared a single time. The chain carries TRBV4-1 and TRBJ1-2; TRBD1 might be the D (5 bases). This CDR3 is built from 14 residues. From germline, CDR1 is MGHRA and CDR2 YSYEKL. V was shortened by 0 bases and J by 7 bases, with 12 bases between the two germline ends. This CDR3 reads CASSQELAGSGYTF. DNA of the CDR3: TGCGCCAGCAGCCAAGAATTGGCAGGGAGTGGCTACACCTTC.

The gene calls are TRBV7-6 and TRBJ2-7; 9 bases are a match to TRBD2. This CDR3 region has 16 residues. Germline lookup yields CDR1 SGHVS and CDR2 FNYEAQ. V lost 5 bases and J lost 2; bases outside the gene matches: 10. CDR3 residues: CASSPVRREGPYEQYF. Written as DNA, the CDR3 is TGTGCCAGCAGCCCGGTTAGGCGGGAGGGGCCCTACGAGCAGTACTTC.

V usage is TRBV5-1 and J usage is TRBJ2-7; 9 nucleotides line up with TRBD2. Trimming cost V 2 bases and J 4 bases; bases outside gene matches: 7. The CDR3 extends over 15 amino acids. Germline CDR1 is SGHRS and CDR2 is YFSETQ. The CDR3 spells CASSFQTSGFYEQYF. CDR3 nucleotides: TGCGCCAGCAGCTTCCAGACTAGCGGATTTTACGAGCAGTACTTC.

The chain is built from TRBV19 and TRBJ2-7, with 7 nucleotides matching TRBD2. Germline V gives CDR1 LNHDA, CDR2 SQIVND (reference sequence). The trim removed 4 bases at V and 6 bases at J, leaving 6 bases unmatched. This CDR3 is 13 amino acids long. CDR3 nucleotides: TGTGCCAGTAGTAGCGGGAGAGGGTCCGAGCAGTACTTC. Its protein is CASSSGRGSEQYF.

The genes are TRBV27 and TRBJ1-2; D is perhaps TRBD1 (6 bases). The germline gives CDR1 MNHEY, CDR2 SMNVEV (reference sequence). The germline V and J ends were trimmed by 10 bases and 6 bases, with 18 bases remaining between them. This CDR3 contains 13 residues. The CDR3: CATGERTTNGYTF. In DNA form, the CDR3 reads TGTGCCACAGGGGAAAGGACAACGAATGGCTACACCTTC.

V gene TRBV5-1 combines with J gene TRBJ2-3, with 9 bases lining up with TRBD2. Trimming cost V 3 bases and J 2 bases; bases outside gene matches: 4. The CDR3 totals 15 residues. From germline, CDR1 is SGHRS and CDR2 YFSETQ. The CDR3 loop reads CASSSLAGPTDTQYF. The CDR3 nucleotides are TGCGCCAGCAGCTCTCTAGCGGGACCCACAGATACGCAGTATTTT.

The chain has TRBV18 and TRBJ1-5; D is uncertain. V lost 8 bases and J lost 4, with 12 bases in between. This CDR3 has 13 amino acids. The V gene's germline CDR1 is KGHSH and CDR2 LQKENI. CDR3 sequence reads: CASAPGENQPQHF. The DNA for the CDR3 is TGTGCCAGCGCCCCGGGAGAAAATCAGCCCCAGCATTTT.

This rearrangement joins TRBV18 to TRBJ2-3; D uncertain. The germline CDR1 and CDR2 sequences are KGHSH and LQKENI. The CDR3 loop spans 16 amino acids. V was shortened by 0 bases and J by 0 bases, with 10 bases between the two germline ends. The CDR3 DNA is TGTGCCAGCTCACCACCTCAACGGAAAAGCACAGATACGCAGTATTTT. It yields the protein CASSPPQRKSTDTQYF.

V gene TRBV5-6 combines with J gene TRBJ2-2; D is uncertain. Germline CDR1 SGHDT, CDR2 YYEEEE. This CDR3 is built from 15 residues. V was cut by 0 bases and J by 6 bases, with 12 bases left in between. The CDR3 reads CASSLALGIAGELFF. CDR3 bases: TGTGCCAGCAGCTTGGCCCTGGGTATTGCCGGGGAGCTGTTTTTT.